This T cell receptor (beta chain) stems from a study of cytomegalovirus exposure and HLA in healthy donors. The CDR3 has 15 amino acids. V lost 5 bases, J lost 4 bases, and 7 bases stayed unmatched. In germline, CDR1 is SGHTA, CDR2 FQGNSA. Whole-study results and caveats: TCR beta sequences reportedly predicted most subjects' HLA-A and HLA-B alleles accurately.

About this clone itself: The antigen remains unidentified.

The PCR contained 60 Vbeta and 13 Jbeta primers. The authors' processing: A later analysis counted about 80 million unique TCR beta chains, 9.5 million to 13 million shared. The protocol was immunoSEQ multiplex PCR, while the TCRdb copy is restricted to in-frame clones and leaves out a portion. V and J calls and clone size follow that table, whereas D and trimming were derived from the DNA. The table has about 93,000 clones, 77% seen once. This clonotype was obtained from a boy aged 5-17 years in good health and CMV-seronegative. Sequencing was carried out using PBMCs. The gene calls are TRBV7-2 and TRBJ2-1, with 8 bases aligning to TRBD2. This chain's CDR3 is CASSRPGLGYNEQFF. In nucleotides, the CDR3 is TGTGCCAGCAGCCGACCGGGACTAGGATACAATGAGCAGTTCTTC.